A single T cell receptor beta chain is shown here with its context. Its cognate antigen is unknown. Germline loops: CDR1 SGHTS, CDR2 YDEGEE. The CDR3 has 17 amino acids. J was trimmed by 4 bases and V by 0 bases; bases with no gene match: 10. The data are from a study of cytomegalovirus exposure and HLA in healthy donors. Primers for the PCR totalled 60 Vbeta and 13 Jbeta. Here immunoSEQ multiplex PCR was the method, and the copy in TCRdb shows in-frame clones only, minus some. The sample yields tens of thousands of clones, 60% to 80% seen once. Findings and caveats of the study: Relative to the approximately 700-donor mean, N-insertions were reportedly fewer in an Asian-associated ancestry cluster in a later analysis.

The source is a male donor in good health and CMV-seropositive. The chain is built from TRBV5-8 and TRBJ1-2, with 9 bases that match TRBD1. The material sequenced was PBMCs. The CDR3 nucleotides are TGTGCCAGCAGCTTGGGGGACAGGGCCCGAGCACTCTATGGCTACACCTTC. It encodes CASSLGDRARALYGYTF.